This T cell receptor (beta chain) was recovered during a study of response to subunit inactivated influenza vaccine. Study results and caveats: Authors proposed each seasonal influenza vaccination draws in few new T cells.

Via MiXCR, TCRdb re-called the RT-PCR reads, giving one row per CDR3 protein. The sample includes about 180,000 distinct CDR3 sequences, about 9.3% seen only once; the top ten take approximately 10%. The germline V gene encodes CDR1 LGHNA and CDR2 YNFKEQ. V lost 4 bases and J lost 7, with 19 bases in between. The CDR3 extends over 15 amino acids. In its sample, this clonotype was seen many times. Its specificity is not known. V gene TRBV4-2 combines with J gene TRBJ1-2; D possibly corresponds to TRBD1 (5 bases). Sample: non-naive T cells sorted from PBMCs, taken on the day of vaccination. This TCR was recovered from a man aged 50-60 years who received an inactivated influenza vaccine. The CDR3 here is CASSPEAGFGGGYTF. Written as DNA, the CDR3 is TGTGCCAGCAGCCCCGAGGCAGGGTTTGGTGGTGGCTACACCTTC.